Sequencing of this T cell receptor beta chain was carried out in a study of T cells in Graves' hyperthyroidism and ophthalmopathy. RNA transcripts were the template for amplifying TCR beta CDR3 regions. HTBI primers were the set used in a first-round RT-PCR of the TCR CDR3. TCRdb analysed the multiplex PCR reads with MiXCR anew, one entry per CDR3 protein. The sample consists of about 290,000 distinct CDR3 sequences, around a sixth of them appearing once. This CDR3 has 14 residues. From germline, CDR1 is MNHEY and CDR2 SVGEGT. V was trimmed by 7 bases and J by 0 bases, leaving 7 bases between them. The source of this sequence is a man aged 25-45 years with Graves' hyperthyroidism. The sequenced material came from blood. This sequence joins TRBV6-2 or TRBV6-3 and TRBJ2-6; no definite D call. CDR3: CASTWHSGANVLTF. The CDR3 DNA reads as TGTGCCAGCACATGGCACTCTGGGGCCAACGTCCTGACTTTC.